A single sample gave rise to the 11 T cell receptor beta chains below, sequenced in a study of spatial heterogeneity in lung cancer. These receptors' antigens are unknown. Specified time point: sample taken at primary tumor resection. Study results and limitations: Tumoral mutation counts were tracked by counts of expanded intratumoral alpha and beta TCRs.

Via MiXCR, TCRdb re-called the 5' RACE reads, giving one row per CDR3 protein. The sample lists roughly 15,000 distinct CDR3 sequences, over 3.5% occurring once. Specimen: lung tumor tissue, collected at surgery. The receptors shown here come from a female donor with early-stage non-small cell lung cancer.

The genes are TRBV12-3 or TRBV12-4 and TRBJ2-2, with 8 positions matching TRBD2. The V gene end was trimmed by 4 bases and the J gene end by 4 bases; junction bases not matched to a gene: 11. This CDR3 has 17 residues. CDR3 in DNA: TGTGCCAGCAGTTCGATTACTAGCCGGGGGGGCACCGGGGAGCTGTTTTTT. This encodes CASSSITSRGGTGELFF.

The genes are TRBV2 and TRBJ2-5; 7 nucleotides align to TRBD2. Germline V gene lookup returns CDR1 SNHLY and CDR2 FYNNEI. The CDR3 is 13 amino acids. V lost 8 bases, J lost 7 bases, and 10 bases stayed unmatched. The CDR3 sequence: CASFSGPGGTQYF. CDR3 DNA sequence: TGTGCCAGCTTTAGCGGGCCCGGGGGGACCCAGTACTTC. The variable domain in full, completed from reference TRBV2 and TRBJ2-5, reads EPEVTQTPSHQVTQMGQEVILRCVPISNHLYFYWYRQILGQKVEFLVSFYNNEISEKSEIFDDQFSVERPDGSNFTLKIRSTKLEDSAMYFCASFSGPGGTQYFGPGTRLLVL.

This clonotype appeared a few times. The CDR3 loop is CASSFGRERGLLTQYF. The CDR3 bases are TGTGCCAGCAGTTTCGGCCGAGAGCGGGGTCTCCTTACGCAGTATTTT. V usage is TRBV12-3 or TRBV12-4 and J usage is TRBJ2-3, with 7 bases fitting TRBD2. The CDR3 has 16 amino acids. V lost 3 bases to trimming and J lost 8 bases; unmatched junction nucleotides: 14.

This clonotype was found many times. V gene TRBV20-1 combines with J gene TRBJ2-3; TRBD1 is a possible D gene (6 bases). The germline CDR1 and CDR2 sequences are DFQATT and SNEGSKA (reference sequence). The V end lost 5 bases, the J end lost 1 base, and 16 bases lay between the germline ends. The CDR3 totals 15 residues. The CDR3 region has the DNA TGCAGTGCTGAGCTACAGACAGGCGGCACAGATACGCAGTATTTT. Encoded protein: CSAELQTGGTDTQYF.

This clonotype was seen at least ten times. V usage is TRBV9 and J usage is TRBJ1-1; D is uncertain. With 0 bases removed from V and 1 base from J, the gap between germline ends came to 7 bases. CDR1 is SGDLS, CDR2 YYNGEE, per germline. The length of the CDR3 is 14 residues. The CDR3 region has the DNA TGTGCCAGCAGCGTAGACGAGGAGAACACTGAAGCTTTCTTT. This encodes CASSVDEENTEAFF.

V and J are TRBV7-9 and TRBJ2-2; D not certain. Trimming took 2 bases from V and 4 from J, leaving 11 bases between them. Germline V gives CDR1 SEHNR, CDR2 FQNEAQ (reference sequence). The CDR3 has 15 residues. The CDR3 protein is CASSLWAVSTGELFF. CDR3 sequence (DNA): TGTGCCAGCAGCTTATGGGCCGTCTCCACCGGGGAGCTGTTTTTT.

This clonotype was observed at least ten times. V is TRBV6-6 and J is TRBJ2-3; 10 bases are shared with TRBD2. With 0 bases clipped from V and 4 bases from J, the junction kept 7 bases outside the gene matches. The CDR3 contains 17 residues. Germline CDR1 is MNHNY and CDR2 is SVGAGI (reference sequence). CDR3 region: CASSYSYTSGDPDTQYF. The CDR3 nucleotides are TGTGCCAGCAGTTACTCGTACACTAGCGGGGACCCAGATACGCAGTATTTT.

This clonotype is classed as medium-sized. This chain connects TRBV6-5 to TRBJ1-2; D is undetermined. V was pared by 4 bases and J by 0 bases, with 12 bases between. The CDR3 runs to 15 residues. Germline-derived CDR1 and CDR2 are MNHEY and SVGAGI. This CDR3 reads CASSFWGRANYGYTF. CDR3 sequence (DNA): TGTGCCAGCAGTTTTTGGGGTCGAGCTAACTATGGCTACACCTTC.

The sample holds many counts of this clonotype. The chain uses TRBV11-1 and TRBJ2-1; D not certain. V shed 0 bases and J shed 4 bases, with 1 base lying between them. There are 12 residues in the CDR3. Germline-derived CDR1 and CDR2 are SGHAT and FQDESV (reference sequence). The CDR3: CASSLAYNEQFF. CDR3 sequence (DNA): TGTGCCAGCAGCTTAGCGTACAATGAGCAGTTCTTC. The full variable domain, in which reference TRBV11-1 and TRBJ2-1 provide the parts outside the CDR3, is EAEVAQSPRYKITEKSQAVAFWCDPISGHATLYWYRQILGQGPELLVQFQDESVVDDSQLPKDRFSAERLKGVDSTLKIQPAELGDSAMYLCASSLAYNEQFFGPGTRLTVL.

This clonotype showed up many times. This chain links TRBV5-6 with TRBJ2-2, with a tentative D call TRBD2 (6 bases). The length of the CDR3 is 15 residues. Germline CDR1 is SGHDT and CDR2 is YYEEEE. The V end was cut by 4 bases, the J end by 0 bases, with 10 bases between. Here the CDR3 reads CASSRLESNTGELFF. The DNA of the CDR3 is TGTGCCAGCAGCAGACTAGAATCGAACACCGGGGAGCTGTTTTTT.

About this clonotype: Being one base from a much bigger clone, this may be a read error. The final CDR3 position lacks the conserved phenylalanine or tryptophan, pointing to a likely read error. This chain uses TRBV4-3 with TRBJ2-2, with 9 positions matching TRBD2. Trimming took 0 bases from V and 4 from J; bases not matched to a gene: 3. The CDR3 spans 16 residues. The V gene's germline CDR1 is LGHNA and CDR2 YSLEER. CDR3 sequence: CASSQDWRGGTGELFI. The CDR3 nucleotides are TGCGCCAGCAGCCAAGATTGGCGGGGGGGCACCGGGGAGCTGTTTATT.